Following are 10 T cell receptor beta chains from one sample sequenced in a study of T cell responses to AZD1222 COVID-19 vaccine. Libraries were prepared by immunoSEQ multiplex PCR; TCRdb keeps only in-frame clonotypes and omits some of them. The sample contains 70,000 or so clones, around 90% of which appear only once. This sample comprised peripheral blood, obtained on day 0 of AZD1222 vaccination. Source of these receptors: an adult in good health.

V usage is TRBV19 and J usage is TRBJ1-6, with D perhaps matching TRBD1 (6 bases). Germline CDR1 reads LNHDA; CDR2 reads SQIVND (reference sequence). Trimming removed 7 bases from V and 6 bases from J, with 13 bases in between. The CDR3 sequence is 14 residues long. CDR3: CASISGTLNSPLHF. CDR3 bases: TGTGCCAGTATTTCCGGGACACTTAATTCACCCCTCCACTTT.

V gene TRBV4-3 combines with J gene TRBJ1-4, with D uncertain. Germline assignment: CDR1 LGHNA and CDR2 YSLEER. Trimming removed 0 bases from V and 5 bases from J, with 7 bases in between. The CDR3 covers 14 residues. DNA of the CDR3: TGCGCCAGCAGCCAAGATCTCTGGAATGAAAAACTGTTTTTT. It yields the protein CASSQDLWNEKLFF.

The CDR3, as DNA: TGTGCCTGGACCTCCCCTGGGGCAGGGGGTCTGGGGGAGCTGTTTTTT. It is translated as CAWTSPGAGGLGELFF. The chain couples TRBV30 to TRBJ2-2, with 7 nucleotides matching TRBD1. Germline V gene lookup returns CDR1 GTSNPN and CDR2 SVGIG (reference sequence). The length of the CDR3 is 16 residues. With V trimmed by 4 bases and J by 8 bases, 16 bases remained unmatched.

V and J are TRBV12-5 and TRBJ1-1; D unclear. The germline CDR1 and CDR2 sequences are LGHNT and FRNRAP. The length of the CDR3 is 11 residues. Trimming took off 3 bases at V and 7 bases at J, with 6 bases between the two ends. The CDR3 DNA sequence: TGTGCTAGTGGTTTTCCTTTTGAAGCTTTCTTT. This gives the protein CASGFPFEAFF.

Written as DNA, the CDR3 is TGTGCCAGCAGTGAATCCAGGGGGCACGGAAACACCATATATTTT. It is translated as CASSESRGHGNTIYF. The chain combines TRBV2 with TRBJ1-3; TRBD1 agrees at 8 bases. There are 15 residues in the CDR3. Germline V lookup: CDR1 SNHLY, CDR2 FYNNEI. V trimming: 2 bases; J trimming: 4 bases; junction bases outside the gene matches: 4.

The rearrangement uses TRBV6-2 or TRBV6-3 and TRBJ2-7, with 13 bases aligning to TRBD2. This CDR3 comprises 20 residues. V was clipped by 3 bases and J by 1 base; unmatched bases: 15. The germline V gene encodes CDR1 MNHEY and CDR2 SVGEGT. The CDR3: CASSYRTPTSGGTSSYEQYF. CDR3 coding DNA: TGTGCCAGCAGTTATAGAACACCGACTAGCGGGGGGACCTCTTCCTACGAGCAGTACTTC.

The table lists this clone with a few counts. One junction end disagrees with the germline gene, perhaps due to a read error. J is TRBJ1-2 and V is TRBV7-9; 10 nucleotides match TRBD1. The CDR3 totals 13 residues. Looked up from germline, CDR1 is SEHNR and CDR2 is FQNEAQ (reference sequence). CDR3 sequence: CASSETDRGVYAF. CDR3 DNA sequence: TGTGCCAGCAGCGAAACGGACAGGGGGGTGTACGCCTTC.

The chain has TRBV27 and TRBJ1-2; D gene uncertain. V dropped 5 bases and J dropped 0 bases, with 13 bases sitting between them. The germline V gene encodes CDR1 MNHEY and CDR2 SMNVEV (reference sequence). There are 15 residues in the CDR3. The CDR3 protein is CASSDDPNSNYGYTF. DNA for the CDR3: TGTGCCAGCAGTGATGATCCTAACTCTAACTATGGCTACACCTTC.

The chain couples TRBV5-4 to TRBJ2-5, with 8 bases identical to TRBD1. Germline values: CDR1 SGHNT, CDR2 YYREEE (reference sequence). The CDR3 totals 14 residues. V was pared by 1 base and J by 4 bases, with 3 bases of the junction left unmatched. In DNA form, the CDR3 reads TGTGCCAGCAGCTTGACAGACAGGGGAGAGACCCAGTACTTC. Protein: CASSLTDRGETQYF.

The J gene is TRBJ1-3, the V gene TRBV12-2. TRBV12-2 is labeled a pseudogene. The CDR3 sequence is 18 residues long. The CDR3 sequence: CASRHKASHFFSGNTIYF. For the CDR3, the DNA is TGTGCAAGTCGCCACAAGGCGAGTCACTTTTTCTCTGGAAACACCATATATTTT.